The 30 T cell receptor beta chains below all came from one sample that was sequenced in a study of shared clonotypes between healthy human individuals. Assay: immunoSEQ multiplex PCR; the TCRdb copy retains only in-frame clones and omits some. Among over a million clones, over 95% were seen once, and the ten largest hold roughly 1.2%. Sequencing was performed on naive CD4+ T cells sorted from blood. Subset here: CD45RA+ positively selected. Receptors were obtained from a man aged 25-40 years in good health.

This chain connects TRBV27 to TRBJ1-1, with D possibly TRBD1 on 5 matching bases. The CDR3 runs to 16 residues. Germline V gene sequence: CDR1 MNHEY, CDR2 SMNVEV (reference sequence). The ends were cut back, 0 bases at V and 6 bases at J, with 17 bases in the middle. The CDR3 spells CASSLSLVGPGAEAFF. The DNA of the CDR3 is TGTGCCAGCAGTTTATCGTTAGTGGGGCCGGGCGCTGAAGCTTTCTTT.

CDR3 amino acids: CASILQGIGKNIQYF. The CDR3 DNA reads as TGTGCCAGCATTCTACAGGGTATCGGCAAAAACATTCAGTACTTC. The chain combines TRBV5-8 with TRBJ2-4; possible D gene TRBD1, 6 bases. V lost 6 bases and J 3 bases, leaving 16 bases between the germline ends. CDR1 SGHTS and CDR2 YDEGEE come from the germline V gene. This CDR3 is built from 15 residues.

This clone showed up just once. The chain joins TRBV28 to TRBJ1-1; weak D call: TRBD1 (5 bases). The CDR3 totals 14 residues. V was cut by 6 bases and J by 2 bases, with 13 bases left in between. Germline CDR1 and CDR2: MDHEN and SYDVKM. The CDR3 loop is CASRLGAANTEAFF. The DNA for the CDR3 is TGTGCCAGCAGACTCGGGGCAGCCAACACTGAAGCTTTCTTT.

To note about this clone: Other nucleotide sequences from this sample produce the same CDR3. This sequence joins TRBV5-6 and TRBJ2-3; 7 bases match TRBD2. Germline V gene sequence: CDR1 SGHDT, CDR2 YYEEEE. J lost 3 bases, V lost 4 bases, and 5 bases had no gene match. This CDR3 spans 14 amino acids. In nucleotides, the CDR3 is TGTGCCAGCAGCCTAGGCGGGAGTACAGATACGCAGTATTTT. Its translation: CASSLGGSTDTQYF.

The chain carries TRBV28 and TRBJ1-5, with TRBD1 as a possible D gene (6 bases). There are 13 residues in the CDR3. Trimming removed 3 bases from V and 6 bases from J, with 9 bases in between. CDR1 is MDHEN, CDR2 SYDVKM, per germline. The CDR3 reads CASSLDSFQPQHF. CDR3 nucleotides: TGTGCCAGCAGTTTGGACAGCTTTCAGCCCCAGCATTTT.

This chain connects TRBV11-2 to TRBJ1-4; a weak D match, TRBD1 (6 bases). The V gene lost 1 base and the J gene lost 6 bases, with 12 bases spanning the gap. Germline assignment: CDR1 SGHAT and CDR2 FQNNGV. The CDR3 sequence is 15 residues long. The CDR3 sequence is CASSLGTGMDEKLFF. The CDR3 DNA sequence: TGTGCCAGCAGCTTAGGCACAGGGATGGATGAAAAACTGTTTTTT.

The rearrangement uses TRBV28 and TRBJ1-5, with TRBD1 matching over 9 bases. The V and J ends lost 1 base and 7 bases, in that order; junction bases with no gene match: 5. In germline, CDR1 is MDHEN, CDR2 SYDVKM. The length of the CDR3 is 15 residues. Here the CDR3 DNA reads TGTGCCAGCAGTTTATCCGGGACAGGGTTCCAGCCCCAGCATTTT. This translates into CASSLSGTGFQPQHF.

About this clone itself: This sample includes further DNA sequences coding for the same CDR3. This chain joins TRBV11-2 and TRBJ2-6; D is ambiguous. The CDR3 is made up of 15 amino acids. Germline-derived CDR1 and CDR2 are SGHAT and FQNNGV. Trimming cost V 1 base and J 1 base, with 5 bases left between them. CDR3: CASSLGLSGANVLTF. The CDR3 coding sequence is TGTGCCAGCAGCTTAGGCCTATCTGGGGCCAACGTCCTGACTTTC.

CDR3 in amino acids: CASSSPMGGALNYGYTF. As DNA, the CDR3 is TGCGCCAGCAGCTCCCCCATGGGGGGGGCGTTAAACTATGGCTACACCTTC. The rearrangement uses TRBV5-1 and TRBJ1-2, with D maybe TRBD1 (6 bases). Trimming pared 3 bases from V and 2 bases from J, leaving 20 bases between. Germline loops: CDR1 SGHRS, CDR2 YFSETQ. The CDR3 has 17 amino acids.

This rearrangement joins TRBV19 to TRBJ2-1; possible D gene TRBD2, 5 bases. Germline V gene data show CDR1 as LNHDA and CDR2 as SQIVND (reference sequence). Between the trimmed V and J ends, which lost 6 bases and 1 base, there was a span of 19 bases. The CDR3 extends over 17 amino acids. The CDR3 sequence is CASSIAGYGSSYNEQFF. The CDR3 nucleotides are TGTGCCAGTAGCATTGCGGGTTATGGAAGTTCCTACAATGAGCAGTTCTTC.

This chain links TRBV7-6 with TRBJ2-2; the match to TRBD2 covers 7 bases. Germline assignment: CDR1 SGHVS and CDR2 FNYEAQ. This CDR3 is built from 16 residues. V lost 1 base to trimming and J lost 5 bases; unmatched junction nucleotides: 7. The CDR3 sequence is CASSLGGSSTTGELFF. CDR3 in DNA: TGTGCCAGCAGCTTAGGCGGGAGTAGTACGACCGGGGAGCTGTTTTTT.

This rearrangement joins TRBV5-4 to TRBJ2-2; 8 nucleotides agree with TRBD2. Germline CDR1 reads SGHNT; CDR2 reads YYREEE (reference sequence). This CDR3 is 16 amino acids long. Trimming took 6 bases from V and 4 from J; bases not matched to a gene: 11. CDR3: CASTPRPGGVTGELFF. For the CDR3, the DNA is TGTGCCAGCACCCCACGGCCGGGAGGGGTCACCGGGGAGCTGTTTTTT.

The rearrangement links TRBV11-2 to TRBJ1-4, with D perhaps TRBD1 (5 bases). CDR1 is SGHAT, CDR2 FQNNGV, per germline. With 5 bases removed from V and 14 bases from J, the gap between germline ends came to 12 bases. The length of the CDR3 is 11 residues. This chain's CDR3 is CASSLRGSLFF. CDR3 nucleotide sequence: TGTGCCAGCAGCCTAAGGGGAAGTCTGTTTTTT. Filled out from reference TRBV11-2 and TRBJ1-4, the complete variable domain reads EAGVAQSPRYKIIEKRQSVAFWCNPISGHATLYWYQQILGQGPKLLIQFQNNGVVDDSQLPKDRFSAERLKGVDSTLKIQPAKLEDSAVYLCASSLRGSLFFGSGTQLSVL.

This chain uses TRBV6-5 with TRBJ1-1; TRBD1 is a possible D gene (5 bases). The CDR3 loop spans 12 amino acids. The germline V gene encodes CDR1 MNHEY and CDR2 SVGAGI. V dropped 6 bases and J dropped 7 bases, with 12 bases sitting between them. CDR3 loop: CASSRPRGEAFF. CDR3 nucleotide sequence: TGTGCCAGCAGCCGACCGAGGGGTGAAGCTTTCTTT.

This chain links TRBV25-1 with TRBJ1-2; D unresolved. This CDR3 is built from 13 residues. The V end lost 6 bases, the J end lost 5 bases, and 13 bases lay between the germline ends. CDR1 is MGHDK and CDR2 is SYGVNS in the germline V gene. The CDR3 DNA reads TGTGCCAGCAGCCGGGCGGGCTCGTATGGCTACACCTTC. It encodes CASSRAGSYGYTF.

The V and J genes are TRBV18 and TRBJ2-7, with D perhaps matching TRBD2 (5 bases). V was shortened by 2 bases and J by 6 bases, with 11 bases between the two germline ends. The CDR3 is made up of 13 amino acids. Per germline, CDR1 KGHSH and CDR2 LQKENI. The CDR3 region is CASSPVLEGEQYF. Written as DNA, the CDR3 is TGTGCCAGCTCACCAGTACTAGAGGGCGAGCAGTACTTC.

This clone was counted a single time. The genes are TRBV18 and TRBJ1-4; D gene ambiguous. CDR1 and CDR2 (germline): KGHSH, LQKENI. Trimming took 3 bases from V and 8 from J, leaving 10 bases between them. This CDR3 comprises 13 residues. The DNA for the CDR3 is TGTGCCAGCTCACCGGCCCTACGGGAAAAACTGTTTTTT. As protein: CASSPALREKLFF.

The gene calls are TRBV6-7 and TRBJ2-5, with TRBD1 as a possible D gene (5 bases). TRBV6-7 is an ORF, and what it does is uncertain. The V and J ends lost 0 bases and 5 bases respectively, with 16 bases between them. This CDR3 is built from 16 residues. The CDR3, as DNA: TGTGCCAGCAGTTACTCGAAACAGGTAAGAGGCGAGACCCAGTACTTC. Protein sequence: CASSYSKQVRGETQYF.

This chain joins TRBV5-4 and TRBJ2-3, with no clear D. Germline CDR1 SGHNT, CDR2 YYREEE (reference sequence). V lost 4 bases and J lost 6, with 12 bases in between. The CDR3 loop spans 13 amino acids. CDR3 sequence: CASSPDVMDTQYF. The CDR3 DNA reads TGTGCCAGCAGCCCCGACGTTATGGATACGCAGTATTTT. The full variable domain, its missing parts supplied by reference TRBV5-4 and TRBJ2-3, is ETGVTQSPTHLIKTRGQQVTLRCSSQSGHNTVSWYQQALGQGPQFIFQYYREEENGRGNFPPRFSGLQFPNYSSELNVNALELDDSALYLCASSPDVMDTQYFGPGTRLTVL.

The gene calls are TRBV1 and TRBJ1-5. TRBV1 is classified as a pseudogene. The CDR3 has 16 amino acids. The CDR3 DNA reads TGCACCAGCAGCCAAGCTAAAGGGACTTGCAATCAGCCCCAGCATTTT. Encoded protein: CTSSQAKGTCNQPQHF.

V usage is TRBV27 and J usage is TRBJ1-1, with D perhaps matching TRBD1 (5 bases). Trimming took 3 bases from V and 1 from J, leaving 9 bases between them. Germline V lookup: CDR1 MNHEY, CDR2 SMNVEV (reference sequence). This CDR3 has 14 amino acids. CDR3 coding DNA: TGTGCCAGCAGTTTTTTTGACAGGAACACTGAAGCTTTCTTT. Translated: CASSFFDRNTEAFF.

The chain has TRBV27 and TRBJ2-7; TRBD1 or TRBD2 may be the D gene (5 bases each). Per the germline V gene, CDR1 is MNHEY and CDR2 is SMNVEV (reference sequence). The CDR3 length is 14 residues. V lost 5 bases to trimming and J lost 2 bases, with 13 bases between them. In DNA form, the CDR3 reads TGTGCCAGCAGTGCCGGGACCCGTACCTACGAGCAGTACTTC. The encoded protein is CASSAGTRTYEQYF.

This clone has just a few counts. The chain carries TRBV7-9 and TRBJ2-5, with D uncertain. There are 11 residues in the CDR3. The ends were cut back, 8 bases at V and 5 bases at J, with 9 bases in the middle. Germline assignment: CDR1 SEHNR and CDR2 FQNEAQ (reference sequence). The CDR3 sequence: CASGASETQYF. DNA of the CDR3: TGTGCCAGCGGTGCGAGTGAGACCCAGTACTTC.

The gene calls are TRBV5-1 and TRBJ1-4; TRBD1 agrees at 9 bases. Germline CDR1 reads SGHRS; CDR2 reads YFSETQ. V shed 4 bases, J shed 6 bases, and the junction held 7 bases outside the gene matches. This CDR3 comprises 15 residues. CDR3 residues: CASSPGTGFDEKLFF. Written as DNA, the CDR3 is TGCGCCAGCAGCCCAGGGACAGGGTTTGATGAAAAACTGTTTTTT.

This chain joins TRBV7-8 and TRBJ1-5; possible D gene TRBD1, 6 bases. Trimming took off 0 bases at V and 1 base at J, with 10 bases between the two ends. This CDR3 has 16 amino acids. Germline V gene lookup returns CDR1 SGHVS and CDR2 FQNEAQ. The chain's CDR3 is CASSLARQESNQPQHF. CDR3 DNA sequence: TGTGCCAGCAGCTTAGCGAGACAGGAGAGCAATCAGCCCCAGCATTTT.

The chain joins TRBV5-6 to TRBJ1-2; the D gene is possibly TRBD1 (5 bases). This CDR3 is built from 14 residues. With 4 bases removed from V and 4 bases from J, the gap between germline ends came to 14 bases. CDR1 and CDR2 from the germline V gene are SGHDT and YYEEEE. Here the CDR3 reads CASSPSWTTYGYTF. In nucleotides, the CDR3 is TGTGCCAGCAGCCCCTCTTGGACAACCTATGGCTACACCTTC.

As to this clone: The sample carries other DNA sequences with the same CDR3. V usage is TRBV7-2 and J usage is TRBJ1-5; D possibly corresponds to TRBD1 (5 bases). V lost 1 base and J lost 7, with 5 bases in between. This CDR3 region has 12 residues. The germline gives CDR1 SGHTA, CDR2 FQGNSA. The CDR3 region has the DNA TGTGCCAGCAGCTTAGGGGACCAGCCCCAGCATTTT. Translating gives CASSLGDQPQHF.

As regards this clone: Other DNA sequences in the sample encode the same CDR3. The CDR3 is CASSLQGPNTEAFF. As DNA, the CDR3 is TGCGCCAGCAGCTTACAGGGGCCCAACACTGAAGCTTTCTTT. V gene TRBV5-1 combines with J gene TRBJ1-1; 7 bases line up with TRBD1. CDR1 is SGHRS and CDR2 is YFSETQ in the germline V gene. The junction had 3 bases not matched to a gene; V was cut back by 2 bases and J by 2 bases. This CDR3 is 14 amino acids long.

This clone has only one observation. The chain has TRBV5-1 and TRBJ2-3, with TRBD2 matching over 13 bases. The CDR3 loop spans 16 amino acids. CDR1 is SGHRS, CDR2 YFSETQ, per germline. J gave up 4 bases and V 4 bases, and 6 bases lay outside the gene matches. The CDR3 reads CASSGGTSGIADTQYF. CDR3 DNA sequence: TGCGCCAGCAGCGGAGGGACTAGCGGGATCGCAGATACGCAGTATTTT.

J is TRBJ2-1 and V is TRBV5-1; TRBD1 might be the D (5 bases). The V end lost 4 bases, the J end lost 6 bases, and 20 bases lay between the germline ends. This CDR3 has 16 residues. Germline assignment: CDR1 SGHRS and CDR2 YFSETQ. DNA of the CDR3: TGCGCCAGCAGCCGATTTCCGGCTCAGGGCGGCAATGAGCAGTTCTTC. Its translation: CASSRFPAQGGNEQFF.